The 32 T cell receptor beta chains listed next were all sequenced from one sample in a study of T cells in localized non-small cell lung cancer. Produced via immunoSEQ multiplex PCR; TCRdb's table is partial and in-frame only. This sample has approximately 64,000 clones; roughly 88% occur once, and the top ten carry under 2%. The material was peripheral blood, obtained before any cancer treatment. Every receptor here comes from a woman aged 40-70 years with stage I lung adenocarcinoma.

The chain carries TRBV6-1 and TRBJ1-1; 7 bases align to TRBD1. The length of the CDR3 is 13 residues. In germline, CDR1 is MNHNS, CDR2 SASEGT. V was pared by 4 bases and J by 3 bases, with 2 bases of the junction left unmatched. The CDR3 loop is CASSGQGDTEAFF. CDR3 bases: TGTGCCAGCAGTGGTCAGGGGGACACTGAAGCTTTCTTT.

The chain employs TRBV28 and TRBJ1-5, with TRBD1 matching over 7 bases. CDR1 and CDR2 (germline): MDHEN, SYDVKM. The CDR3 loop spans 15 amino acids. The V gene end was trimmed by 3 bases and the J gene end by 4 bases; junction bases not matched to a gene: 6. CDR3 protein: CASSFPTGKNQPQHF. CDR3 sequence (DNA): TGTGCCAGCAGTTTTCCGACAGGGAAAAATCAGCCCCAGCATTTT.

By share, this clone ranks as medium-sized. The rearrangement links TRBV29-1 to TRBJ2-1; 14 bases are shared with TRBD2. This CDR3 region has 16 residues. The trim removed 8 bases at V and 2 bases at J, leaving 8 bases unmatched. Germline loops: CDR1 SQVTM, CDR2 ANQGSEA. The CDR3 spells CSLLGLAGGAYNEQFF. Written as DNA, the CDR3 is TGCAGCCTCCTAGGACTAGCGGGAGGTGCCTACAATGAGCAGTTCTTC.

The chain links TRBV9 to TRBJ1-1; D is uncertain. The V end lost 0 bases, the J end lost 1 base, and 10 bases lay between the germline ends. The CDR3 contains 15 residues. From germline, CDR1 is SGDLS and CDR2 YYNGEE. CDR3 DNA sequence: TGTGCCAGCAGCGTAGGGAGGGTTGCGAACACTGAAGCTTTCTTT. It encodes CASSVGRVANTEAFF.

This chain's CDR3 is CAISESSIGRREQYF. The CDR3 nucleotides are TGTGCCATCAGTGAGTCGTCAATCGGGAGGAGAGAGCAGTACTTC. This chain joins TRBV10-3 and TRBJ2-7; 7 bases align to TRBD2. V was pared by 0 bases and J by 7 bases, with 9 bases of the junction left unmatched. The CDR3 spans 15 residues. CDR1 and CDR2 from the germline V gene are ENHRY and SYGVKD.

This clone was recorded once. The chain links TRBV29-1 to TRBJ2-1; TRBD2 might be the D (5 bases). With 0 bases removed from V and 7 bases from J, the gap between germline ends came to 13 bases. The CDR3 contains 14 residues. Germline loops: CDR1 SQVTM, CDR2 ANQGSEA. The CDR3 DNA reads TGCAGCGTTGAAGATCTCGAGCGGCAGAATGAGCAGTTCTTC. Translated: CSVEDLERQNEQFF.

This chain joins TRBV19 and TRBJ2-5, with 9 bases aligning to TRBD1. Germline CDR1 LNHDA, CDR2 SQIVND (reference sequence). V shed 3 bases and J 3 bases; nucleotides not matched to a gene: 8. The CDR3 covers 16 residues. Here the CDR3 reads CASSIGTGSGEETQYF. CDR3 coding DNA: TGTGCCAGTAGTATCGGGACAGGGTCAGGCGAAGAGACCCAGTACTTC. Together with reference TRBV19 and TRBJ2-5, the CDR3 gives the full variable domain: DGGITQSPKYLFRKEGQNVTLSCEQNLNHDAMYWYRQDPGQGLRLIYYSQIVNDFQKGDIAEGYSVSREKKESFPLTVTSAQKNPTAFYLCASSIGTGSGEETQYFGPGTRLLVL.

V is TRBV14 and J is TRBJ1-1; possible D gene TRBD1, 5 bases. V was trimmed by 0 bases and J by 3 bases, leaving 8 bases between them. This CDR3 comprises 14 residues. CDR1 and CDR2 from the germline V gene are SGHDN and FVKESK. CDR3 region: CASSQDWGDTEAFF. CDR3 nucleotide sequence: TGTGCCAGCAGCCAAGATTGGGGGGACACTGAAGCTTTCTTT.

The V call is TRBV7-9, the J call TRBJ1-4; D perhaps matches TRBD1 (5 bases). Germline CDR1 SEHNR, CDR2 FQNEAQ (reference sequence). Trimming left V 5 bases short and J 8 bases short, with 9 bases between. This CDR3 is 12 amino acids long. The DNA of the CDR3 is TGTGCCAGCAGCCCCCGGGACGAAAAACTGTTTTTT. Protein: CASSPRDEKLFF.

V usage is TRBV5-8 and J usage is TRBJ2-1; perhaps TRBD1 as D (5 bases). This CDR3 is built from 15 residues. Per the germline V gene, CDR1 is SGHTS and CDR2 is YDEGEE. V was shortened by 5 bases and J by 1 base, with 13 bases between the two germline ends. The CDR3 DNA reads TGTGCCAGCAGGGATTCAGGGAAGTCCTACAATGAGCAGTTCTTC. The encoded protein is CASRDSGKSYNEQFF.

Only a few counts were recorded for this clone. This chain joins TRBV19 and TRBJ2-2; 14 positions agree with TRBD2. The CDR3 length is 17 residues. Germline assignment: CDR1 LNHDA and CDR2 SQIVND (reference sequence). The J segment lost 5 bases and the V segment lost 7 bases, leaving 9 bases of the junction unmatched. The chain's CDR3 is CASIPTSGRAGTGELFF. For the CDR3, the DNA is TGTGCCAGTATTCCGACTAGCGGGAGGGCCGGAACCGGGGAGCTGTTTTTT.

The CDR3 region has the DNA TGCGCCAGCAGCTTGCGGGAGGGGTCTCGGGGCACCGGGGAGCTGTTTTTT. Translated, it gives CASSLREGSRGTGELFF. The chain employs TRBV5-1 and TRBJ2-2, with 8 bases identical to TRBD2. The CDR3 is 17 amino acids. The germline V gene encodes CDR1 SGHRS and CDR2 YFSETQ. Trimming removed 1 base from V and 4 bases from J; junction bases left unmatched: 9.

The chain employs TRBV28 and TRBJ2-1; D not certain. Trimming removed 5 bases from V and 4 bases from J, with 12 bases in between. Germline loops: CDR1 MDHEN, CDR2 SYDVKM. This CDR3 spans 14 amino acids. CDR3 bases: TGTGCCAGCAGTGGGCTAGGATCTTACAATGAGCAGTTCTTC. This sequence encodes CASSGLGSYNEQFF.

The CDR3 region is CASSLDGGRTSTDTQYF. The CDR3 bases are TGTGCCAGCAGCTTAGATGGCGGGAGGACTAGCACAGATACGCAGTATTTT. The rearrangement joins TRBV7-2 to TRBJ2-3; 8 nucleotides agree with TRBD2. Germline CDR1 and CDR2: SGHTA and FQGNSA. The CDR3 is 17 residues long. Losses at the gene ends were 1 base for V and 0 bases for J; bases not matched to a gene: 6.

The V and J genes are TRBV23-1 and TRBJ2-1; 11 positions match TRBD2. TRBV23-1 is an ORF, with its function uncertain. The CDR3 consists of 14 residues. V gave up 10 bases and J gave up 7 bases; unmatched junction bases: 9. This CDR3 reads CATPGLAGGNEQFF. The CDR3 region has the DNA TGCGCCACCCCAGGGCTAGCGGGAGGTAATGAGCAGTTCTTC.

V is TRBV11-2 and J is TRBJ1-1; D is unclear. The ends were cut back, 1 base at V and 7 bases at J, with 7 bases in the middle. The CDR3 has 12 amino acids. CDR1 SGHAT and CDR2 FQNNGV come from the germline V gene. Here the CDR3 DNA reads TGTGCCAGCAGCTTAGTCGCTCTTGAAGCTTTCTTT. Translated: CASSLVALEAFF. The full variable domain, rest sourced from reference TRBV11-2 and TRBJ1-1, is EAGVAQSPRYKIIEKRQSVAFWCNPISGHATLYWYQQILGQGPKLLIQFQNNGVVDDSQLPKDRFSAERLKGVDSTLKIQPAKLEDSAVYLCASSLVALEAFFGQGTRLTVV.

This clone appeared a single time. The genes are TRBV7-2 and TRBJ2-1, with TRBD2 matching over 12 bases. CDR3 length: 17 residues. The germline CDR1 and CDR2 sequences are SGHTA and FQGNSA. V lost 2 bases, J lost 4 bases, and 6 bases stayed unmatched. CDR3 in amino acids: CASSLQFGLAGYNEQFF. For the CDR3, the DNA is TGTGCCAGCAGCTTACAATTTGGACTAGCGGGGTACAATGAGCAGTTCTTC.

Worth noting for this clone: One end of the junction does not line up with germline, which may come from a read error. The chain recombines TRBV19 with TRBJ2-3; D is tentatively TRBD1 or TRBD2 (5 bases each). In germline, CDR1 is LNHDA, CDR2 SQIVND (reference sequence). The CDR3 consists of 14 residues. The CDR3 sequence: CASSPLGTSSYPLF. CDR3 nucleotide sequence: TGTGCCAGTAGTCCCCTGGGGACCTCATCGTATCCCCTTTTT.

V and J are TRBV9 and TRBJ2-6; D could derive from TRBD1 or TRBD2 (6 bases each). Germline lookup yields CDR1 SGDLS and CDR2 YYNGEE. V was pared by 3 bases and J by 4 bases, with 20 bases between. There are 18 residues in the CDR3. The CDR3 region is CASSAPMRGASGANVLTF. CDR3 nucleotide sequence: TGTGCCAGCAGCGCGCCCATGAGGGGGGCGAGCGGGGCCAACGTCCTGACTTTC.

J is TRBJ1-1 and V is TRBV14; TRBD1 agrees at 11 bases. CDR1 and CDR2 (germline): SGHDN, FVKESK. The CDR3 runs 18 residues. V shed 6 bases, J shed 3 bases, and the junction held 15 bases outside the gene matches. The CDR3 here is CASRRTGQGAISDTEAFF. The CDR3 DNA reads as TGTGCCAGCAGACGAACTGGACAGGGGGCAATTTCGGACACTGAAGCTTTCTTT.

The chain couples TRBV5-6 to TRBJ1-6; TRBD1 might be the D (5 bases). V dropped 4 bases and J dropped 0 bases, with 14 bases sitting between them. The germline CDR1 and CDR2 sequences are SGHDT and YYEEEE. This CDR3 region has 17 residues. In DNA, the CDR3 is TGTGCCAGCAGCCCCCGGGAGGGGAGCTCCTATAATTCACCCCTCCACTTT. Encoded protein: CASSPREGSSYNSPLHF.

The V gene is TRBV19, the J gene TRBJ2-6; D not resolved. V lost 4 bases, J lost 0 bases, and 13 bases lay in between. The CDR3 contains 17 residues. The germline V gene encodes CDR1 LNHDA and CDR2 SQIVND (reference sequence). In DNA, the CDR3 is TGTGCCAGTAGTACACAAAGCAAGAGCTCTGGGGCCAACGTCCTGACTTTC. This encodes CASSTQSKSSGANVLTF. The whole variable domain, filled in from reference TRBV19 and TRBJ2-6, reads DGGITQSPKYLFRKEGQNVTLSCEQNLNHDAMYWYRQDPGQGLRLIYYSQIVNDFQKGDIAEGYSVSREKKESFPLTVTSAQKNPTAFYLCASSTQSKSSGANVLTFGAGSRLTVL.

The chain links TRBV11-2 to TRBJ2-1; no definite D call. With 5 bases removed from V and 9 bases from J, the gap between germline ends came to 14 bases. Per germline, CDR1 SGHAT and CDR2 FQNNGV. The CDR3 runs 13 residues. The CDR3 DNA reads as TGTGCCAGCAGCCCGGTTCGTCGGTTTGAGCAGTTCTTC. It is translated as CASSPVRRFEQFF. The variable domain in full, with the rest retrieved from reference TRBV11-2 and TRBJ2-1, is EAGVAQSPRYKIIEKRQSVAFWCNPISGHATLYWYQQILGQGPKLLIQFQNNGVVDDSQLPKDRFSAERLKGVDSTLKIQPAKLEDSAVYLCASSPVRRFEQFFGPGTRLTVL.

This clone was seen only once. The chain joins TRBV18 to TRBJ1-4; no definite D call. Trimming took 0 bases from V and 5 from J, leaving 10 bases between them. Germline CDR1 and CDR2: KGHSH and LQKENI. The length of the CDR3 is 15 residues. The CDR3 loop reads CASSPPSALNEKLFF. CDR3 bases: TGTGCCAGCTCACCACCGTCCGCATTGAATGAAAAACTGTTTTTT.

About this clone itself: Different DNA sequences within this sample yield the same CDR3. The chain carries TRBV12-5 and TRBJ1-5; no reliable D call. This CDR3 is 13 amino acids long. Germline lookup yields CDR1 LGHNT and CDR2 FRNRAP. V lost 2 bases and J lost 2, with 4 bases in between. The CDR3 region is CASGLTGNQPQHF. DNA for the CDR3: TGTGCTAGTGGTTTGACGGGCAATCAGCCCCAGCATTTT.

J is TRBJ2-7 and V is TRBV27; possibly TRBD2 for D (6 bases). V lost 6 bases, J lost 7 bases, and 22 bases lay in between. Germline values: CDR1 MNHEY, CDR2 SMNVEV (reference sequence). This CDR3 region has 15 residues. CDR3 nucleotides: TGTGCCAGCAGCCCCTATGAGGGACTCTCGGATGAGCAGTACTTC. This codes for CASSPYEGLSDEQYF.

The chain employs TRBV5-6 and TRBJ2-7; the D is unclear. Germline V CDR1 and CDR2: SGHDT, YYEEEE. This CDR3 has 12 amino acids. Trimming took 2 bases from V and 0 from J, leaving 3 bases between them. CDR3 sequence reads: CASSFSSYEQYF. As DNA, the CDR3 is TGTGCCAGCAGCTTCAGCTCCTACGAGCAGTACTTC.

This rearrangement joins TRBV29-1 to TRBJ2-1; 9 positions agree with TRBD1. The CDR3 is 12 residues long. The germline V gene encodes CDR1 SQVTM and CDR2 ANQGSEA. The V segment lost 4 bases and the J segment 8 bases; nucleotides outside the gene matches: 3. The DNA of the CDR3 is TGCAGCGTTGGACAGGGGGAACATGAGCAGTTCTTC. Translation gives CSVGQGEHEQFF.

V is TRBV4-2 and J is TRBJ2-1; 9 bases map to TRBD2. V lost 1 base to trimming and J lost 8 bases; unmatched junction nucleotides: 6. Germline CDR1 reads LGHNA; CDR2 reads YNFKEQ. The CDR3 contains 15 residues. The CDR3 nucleotides read TGTGCCAGCAGCCAAGCTAGCGGGGAAAGCGATGAGCAGTTCTTC. This sequence encodes CASSQASGESDEQFF.

CDR3 nucleotides: TGTGCCAGCAGCTTAGAGGGGGGACTAGCGGCCGCGTACAATGAGCAGTTCTTC. Residues: CASSLEGGLAAAYNEQFF. The chain employs TRBV7-2 and TRBJ2-1, with 11 positions matching TRBD2. Looked up from germline, CDR1 is SGHTA and CDR2 is FQGNSA. There are 18 residues in the CDR3. V lost 1 base to trimming and J lost 4 bases; unmatched junction nucleotides: 9.

The chain recombines TRBV27 with TRBJ1-1; TRBD1 might be the D (5 bases). V was cut by 5 bases and J by 1 base, with 14 bases left in between. This CDR3 region has 15 residues. Per the germline V gene, CDR1 is MNHEY and CDR2 is SMNVEV (reference sequence). The CDR3 DNA sequence: TGTGCCAGCAGTCCGGGGGGGGGAACGAACACTGAAGCTTTCTTT. It codes for CASSPGGGTNTEAFF.

V is TRBV6-6 and J is TRBJ1-5; D might be TRBD1 (5 bases). With 4 bases removed from V and 0 bases from J, the gap between germline ends came to 13 bases. CDR1 MNHNY and CDR2 SVGAGI come from the germline V gene (reference sequence). This CDR3 is built from 16 residues. The CDR3 DNA sequence: TGTGCCAGCAGTTCGGGACTGACGGATAGCAATCAGCCCCAGCATTTT. Translation gives CASSSGLTDSNQPQHF.